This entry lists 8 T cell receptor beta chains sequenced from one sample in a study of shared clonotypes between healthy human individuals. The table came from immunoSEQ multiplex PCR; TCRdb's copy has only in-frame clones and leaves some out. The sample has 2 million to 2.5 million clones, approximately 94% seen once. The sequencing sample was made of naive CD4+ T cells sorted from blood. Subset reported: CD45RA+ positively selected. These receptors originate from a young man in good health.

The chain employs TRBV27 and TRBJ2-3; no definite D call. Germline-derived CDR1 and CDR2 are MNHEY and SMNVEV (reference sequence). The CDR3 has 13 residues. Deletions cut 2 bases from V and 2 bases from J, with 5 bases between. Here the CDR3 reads CASSLQNTDTQYF. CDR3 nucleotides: TGTGCCAGCAGTTTACAGAACACAGATACGCAGTATTTT.

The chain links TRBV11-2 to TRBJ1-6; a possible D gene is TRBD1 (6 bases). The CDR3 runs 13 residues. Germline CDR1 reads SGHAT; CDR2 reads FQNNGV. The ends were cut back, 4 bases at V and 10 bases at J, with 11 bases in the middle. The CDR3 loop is CASSSGVISPLHF. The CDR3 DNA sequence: TGTGCCAGCAGCTCAGGGGTGATCTCACCCCTCCACTTT.

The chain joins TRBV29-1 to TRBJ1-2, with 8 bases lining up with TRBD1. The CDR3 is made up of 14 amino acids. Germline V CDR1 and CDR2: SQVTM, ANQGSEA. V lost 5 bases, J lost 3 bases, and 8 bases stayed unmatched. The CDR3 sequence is CSVPPGQDHYGYTF. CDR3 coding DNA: TGCAGCGTTCCTCCGGGACAGGACCACTATGGCTACACCTTC. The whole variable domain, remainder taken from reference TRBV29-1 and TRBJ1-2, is SAVISQKPSRDICQRGTSLTIQCQVDSQVTMMFWYRQQPGQSLTLIATANQGSEATYESGFVIDKFPISRPNLTFSTLTVSNMSPEDSSIYLCSVPPGQDHYGYTFGSGTRLTVV.

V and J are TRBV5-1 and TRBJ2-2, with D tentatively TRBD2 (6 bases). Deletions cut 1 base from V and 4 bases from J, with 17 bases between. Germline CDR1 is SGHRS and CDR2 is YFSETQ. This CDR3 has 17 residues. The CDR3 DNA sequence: TGCGCCAGCAGCTTGCCGGCGGGACCCTCTTTCACCGGGGAGCTGTTTTTT. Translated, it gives CASSLPAGPSFTGELFF.

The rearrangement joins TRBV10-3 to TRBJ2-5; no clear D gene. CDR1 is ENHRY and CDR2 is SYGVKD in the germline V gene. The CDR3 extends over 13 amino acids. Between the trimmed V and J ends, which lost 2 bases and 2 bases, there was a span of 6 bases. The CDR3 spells CAISESKQETQYF. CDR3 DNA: TGTGCCATCAGTGAGAGTAAGCAAGAGACCCAGTACTTC.

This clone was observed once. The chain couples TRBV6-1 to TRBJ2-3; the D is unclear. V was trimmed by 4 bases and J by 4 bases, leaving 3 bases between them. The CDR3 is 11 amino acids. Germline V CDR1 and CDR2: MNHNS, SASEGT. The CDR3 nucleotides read TGTGCCAGCAGTGTCTCAGATACGCAGTATTTT. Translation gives CASSVSDTQYF.

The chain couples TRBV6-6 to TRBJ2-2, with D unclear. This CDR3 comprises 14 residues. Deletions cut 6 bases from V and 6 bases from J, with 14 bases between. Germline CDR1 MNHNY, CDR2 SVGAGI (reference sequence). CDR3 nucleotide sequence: TGTGCCAGCAGCGCCCCCTCTGGGGCCGGGGAGCTGTTTTTT. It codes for CASSAPSGAGELFF.

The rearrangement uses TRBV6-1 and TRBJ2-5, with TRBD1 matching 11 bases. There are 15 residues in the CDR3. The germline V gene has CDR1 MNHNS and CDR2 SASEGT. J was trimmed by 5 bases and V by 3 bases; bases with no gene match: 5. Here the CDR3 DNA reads TGTGCCAGCAGTGACCCGGACAGGGGGCCTGAGACCCAGTACTTC. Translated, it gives CASSDPDRGPETQYF.